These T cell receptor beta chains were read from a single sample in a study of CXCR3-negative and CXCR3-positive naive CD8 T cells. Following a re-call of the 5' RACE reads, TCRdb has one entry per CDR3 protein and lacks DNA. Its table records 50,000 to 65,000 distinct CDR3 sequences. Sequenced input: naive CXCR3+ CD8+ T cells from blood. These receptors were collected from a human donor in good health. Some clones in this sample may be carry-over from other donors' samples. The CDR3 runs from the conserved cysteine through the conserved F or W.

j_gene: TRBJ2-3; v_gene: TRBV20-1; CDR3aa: CSANGGGATDTQYF
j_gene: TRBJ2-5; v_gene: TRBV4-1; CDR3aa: CASSQEGRTQETQYF
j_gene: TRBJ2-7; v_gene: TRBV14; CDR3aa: CASSQEVIYEQYF
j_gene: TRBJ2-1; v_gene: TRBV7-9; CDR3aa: CASSLAQGFSYNEQFF
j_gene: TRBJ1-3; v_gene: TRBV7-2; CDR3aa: CASSFELTLGNTIYF
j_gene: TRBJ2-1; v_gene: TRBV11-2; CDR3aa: CASSFFYGAYNEQFF
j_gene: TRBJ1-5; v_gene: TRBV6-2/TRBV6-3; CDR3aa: CASSEWSNQPQHF
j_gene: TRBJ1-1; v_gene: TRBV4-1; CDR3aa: CASSQDNSGQAGTEAFF
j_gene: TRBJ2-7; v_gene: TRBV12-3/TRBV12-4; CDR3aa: CASSPTEGYNEQYF
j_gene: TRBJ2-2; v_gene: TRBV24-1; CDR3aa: CATSGAVRPGELFF
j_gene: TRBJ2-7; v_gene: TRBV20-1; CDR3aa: CSARDPTGTVGYEQYF
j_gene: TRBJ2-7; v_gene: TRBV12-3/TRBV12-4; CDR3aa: CASSLAGLQPEQYF
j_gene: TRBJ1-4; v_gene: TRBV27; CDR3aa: CASSLRWRTTNEKLFF
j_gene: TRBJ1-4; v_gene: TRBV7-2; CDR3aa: CASRFSGSEKLFF
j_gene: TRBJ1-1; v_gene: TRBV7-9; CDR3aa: CASSLTGITTEAFF
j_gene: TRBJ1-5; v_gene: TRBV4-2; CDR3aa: CASREGERPQHF
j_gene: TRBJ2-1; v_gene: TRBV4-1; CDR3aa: CASSQDPGANNEQFF
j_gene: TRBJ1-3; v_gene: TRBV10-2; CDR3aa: CASSGLTPGSGNTIYF
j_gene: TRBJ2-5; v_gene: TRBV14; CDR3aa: CASSQDNRLEGRETQYF
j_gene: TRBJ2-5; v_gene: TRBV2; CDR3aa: CASTWISETQYF
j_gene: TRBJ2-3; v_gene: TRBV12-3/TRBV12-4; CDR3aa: CASSPGPRGTSTDTQYF
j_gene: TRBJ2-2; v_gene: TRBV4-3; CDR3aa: CASSQVNTYTGELFF
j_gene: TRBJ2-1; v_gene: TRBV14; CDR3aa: CASSQTPQNEQFF
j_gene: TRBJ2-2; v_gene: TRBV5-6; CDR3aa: CASSLFPGVNTGELFF
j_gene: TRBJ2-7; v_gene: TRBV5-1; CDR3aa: CASSLEPQPYSREQYF
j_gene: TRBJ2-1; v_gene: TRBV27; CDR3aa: CASSYRGGNQYNEQFF
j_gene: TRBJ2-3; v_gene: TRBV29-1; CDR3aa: CSVASGTREPDTQYF
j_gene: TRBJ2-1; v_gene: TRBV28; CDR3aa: CASSPIGTSGGAHEQFF
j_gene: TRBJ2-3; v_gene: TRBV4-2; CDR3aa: CASSPTGRGFTDTQYF
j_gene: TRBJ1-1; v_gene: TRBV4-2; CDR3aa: CASSQDRQTEAFF
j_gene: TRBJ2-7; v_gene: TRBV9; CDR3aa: CASSRTSGRYEQYF
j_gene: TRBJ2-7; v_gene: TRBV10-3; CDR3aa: CAISELAGGIMYGEQYF
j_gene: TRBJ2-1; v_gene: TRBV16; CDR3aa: CASSQSWLARDNEQFF
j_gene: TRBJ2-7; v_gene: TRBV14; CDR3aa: CASSLGHYNEQYF
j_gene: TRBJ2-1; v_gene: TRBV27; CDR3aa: CASSLRWVYVDEQFF
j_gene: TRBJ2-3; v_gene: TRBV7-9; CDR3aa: CASSRGASTDTQYF
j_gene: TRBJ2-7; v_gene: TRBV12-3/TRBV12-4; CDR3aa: CASSLGGRPYEQYF
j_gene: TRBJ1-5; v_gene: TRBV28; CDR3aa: CASTPKPGGLYQPQHF
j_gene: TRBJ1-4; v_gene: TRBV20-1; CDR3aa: CSARGSGHEKLFF
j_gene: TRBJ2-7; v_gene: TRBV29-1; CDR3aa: CSVSDSLTYEQYF
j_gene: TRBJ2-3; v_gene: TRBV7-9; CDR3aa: CASSGLIAADTQYF
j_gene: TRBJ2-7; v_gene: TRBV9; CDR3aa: CASSVGTRPYEQYF
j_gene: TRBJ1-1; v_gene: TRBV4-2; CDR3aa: CASSQGMGNTEAFF
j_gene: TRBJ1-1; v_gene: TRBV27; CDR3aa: CASSRTGTEAFF
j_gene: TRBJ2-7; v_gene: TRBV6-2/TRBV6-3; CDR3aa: CASSAGQQGRYEQYF
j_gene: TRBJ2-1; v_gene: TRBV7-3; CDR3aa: CASSLGRGIYNEQFF
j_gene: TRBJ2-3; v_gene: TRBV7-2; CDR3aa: CASRQTGDTQYF
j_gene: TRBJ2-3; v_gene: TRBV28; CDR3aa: CASSSLPGVLTDTQYF